This TCR beta chain was retrieved from a study of T cells in Graves' hyperthyroidism and ophthalmopathy (dated by TCRdb to between 2018 and 2021). With respect to the entire study: To identify TCR V-J signatures that set the groups apart, the researchers used a discovery cohort of more than 95 patients, made up of roughly 45 with Graves' ophthalmopathy and 55 to 65 with stable Graves' hyperthyroidism. Prospective prediction of ophthalmopathy was tested in an independent validation cohort consisting of some 20 hyperthyroidism patients and approximately 16 patients who later progressed to ophthalmopathy. The 95 to 100 discovery patients were randomly split 7:3 into training and test sets. After blood sampling, hyperthyroidism patients were treated with methimazole at a starting dose of 30 mg daily, and ophthalmopathy patients were treated with high-dose intravenous methylprednisolone. The study also compared thyroid tissue and blood T-cell repertoires from five or six Graves' hyperthyroidism patients. The paper reports TCR Vbeta CDR3 sequencing of approximately 140 peripheral blood samples: some 44 ophthalmopathy, roughly 80 hyperthyroidism and 17 progressor patients.

Results the study describes overall, beyond this receptor: In validation, progression to ophthalmopathy was predicted by the model with roughly 71% sensitivity and just over 72% specificity, a median of approximately 7.1 months before onset. Sample size was not statistically predetermined, and blinding of investigators to group allocation was not performed. Ophthalmopathy was separated from stable hyperthyroidism by a 13 V-J signature model, with approximately 85% sensitivity and about 81% specificity obtained in cross-validation and 80%/75% obtained in testing. Most expanded thyroid clonotypes (frequency above 0.001) were also found in blood, which suggests that blood repertoires may mirror thyroid immune responses.

This clonotype occurred many times. The antigen this receptor binds is unknown. Base-call qualities are not available, and no considerably larger clone is one nucleotide away. TCR beta CDR3 regions were amplified from RNA transcripts. A first-round RT-PCR of the TCR CDR3 used the HTBI primer set with the Qiagen OneStep RT-PCR kit. Libraries were constructed in a second round of multiplex PCR, after which size selection and purification were performed. The libraries were sequenced on an Illumina HiSeq2000 using paired-end 100 bp reads. In the original analysis: SOAPnuke was used to process the raw data, with reads discarded if the reads contained adapters or uncalled bases, had a mean Phred below 15, or lacked an exact constant-primer or identifier match. High-quality paired reads were merged with COPE v1.2.5, and unique nucleotide sequences were defined as clonotypes. Clonotypes were aligned to IMGT TRBV, TRBD and TRBJ reference segments using MiTCR v1.1. Analysis was restricted to V-J combinations with a frequency above 0.0001, which covered roughly 99% of repertoires. A TCS score was defined as the ratio between F50 (clonal expansion) and ExV (chaos), using BLOSUM62-based TCRdist between CDR3 peptides within each V-J. Welch's t-statistics and random forest reduced roughly 530 V-J features to roughly 13, which were used in a naive Bayes classifier (R e1071). Thyroid-blood repertoire similarity was quantified with the Morisita-Horn index. TCRdb took the public reads, trimmed them with fastp at Q25, ran MiXCR for clone calling and kept in-frame beta chains. Rows are combined by CDR3 protein, so each entry shows the most common genes and DNA. These V and J calls originate from TCRdb's pipeline instead of the authors' own analysis. This sample lists 610,000 or so distinct CDR3 sequences; around 42% were detected once. The ten largest clones capture more than 7.5% of the sample.

Graves' hyperthyroidism was defined as stable when no progression to ophthalmopathy occurred over 18 months of follow-up. Hyperthyroidism patients were newly diagnosed, had a disease duration of under 2 months, and were aged 18 to 65 years. The study excluded patients with uncontrolled infections, other autoimmune diseases, pregnancy or lactation. Diagnoses were established on the basis of clinical symptoms, serum thyroxine and TRAb, thyroid ultrasound, and orbital computed tomography. Total RNA was extracted using Trizol reagent, and RNA quality was assessed on an Agilent 2100 Bioanalyzer. Via the germline V gene (reference sequence), CDR1 is DFQATT and CDR2 SNEGSKA. Trimming costs V 6 bases and J 6 bases, and their ends lie 8 bases apart. The CDR3 covers 10 residues, taking in both the cysteine and the phenylalanine. Only the CDR3 part of the read is kept: 30 bases, read in frame from the first base.

The TCR was taken from a woman between 18 and 29 years old with Graves' hyperthyroidism. Sequencing used peripheral blood or thyroid tissue (not recorded which). Here the chain combines TRBV20-1 and TRBJ1-2; confidence is insufficient to name the D gene. At the DNA level, the sequence is TGCAGTGCCGAGTCAGATGGCTACACCTTC. Its translation is CSAESDGYTF.